Listed below are T cell receptor beta chains from one sample, sequenced in a study of regulatory T cells in long-lasting Graves disease. TCRdb passed the multiplex PCR reads through MiXCR, listing each CDR3 protein once. This sample yields hundreds of thousands of distinct CDR3 sequences, of which around a sixth are seen a single time; about a fifth belongs to the top ten. The starting material was peripheral blood mononuclear cells (PBMCs), obtained at new diagnosis, from a patient treated with antithyroid drugs. The receptors here all came from a female donor with Graves disease. CDR3s include the opening cysteine and the closing phenylalanine or tryptophan. The D gene is left open where the match is weak. Clone size is shown for a subset of rows, as once, few, many or a class of expanded clone.

clone_size | d_call | j_call | v_call | cdr3_aa | cdr3_nt
many | NA | TRBJ2-5 | TRBV10-3 | CAIRRGEFQETQYF | TGTGCCATCAGGAGGGGGGAATTTCAAGAGACCCAGTACTTC
few | NA | TRBJ1-2 | TRBV15 | CATSRDRGRPVDGYTF | TGTGCCACCAGCAGAGACCGGGGGCGGCCGGTGGATGGCTACACCTTC
NA | NA | TRBJ1-1 | TRBV19 | CASSTASGTPNTEAFF | TGTGCCAGTAGTACCGCCTCCGGGACACCGAACACTGAAGCTTTCTTT
few | NA | TRBJ2-1 | TRBV18 | CASSPGSPSYNEQFF | TGTGCCAGCTCACCTGGGAGTCCGTCCTACAATGAGCAGTTCTTC
many | TRBD2 | TRBJ2-7 | TRBV5-1 | CASSSLLGLAGGDIPPYEQYF | TGCGCCAGCAGCTCTCTACTTGGACTAGCGGGAGGAGATATCCCACCCTACGAGCAGTACTTC
many | NA | TRBJ1-1 | TRBV18 | CASSPPKTMNTEAFF | TGTGCCAGCTCACCACCGAAGACAATGAACACTGAAGCTTTCTTT
NA | NA | TRBJ2-3 | TRBV5-6 | CASSIERVTDTQYF | TGTGCCAGCAGCATCGAGCGGGTCACAGATACGCAGTATTTT
many | NA | TRBJ1-4 | TRBV30 | CAWTRDFNEKLFF | TGTGCCTGGACCCGGGACTTTAATGAAAAACTGTTTTTT
many | NA | TRBJ1-1 | TRBV6-2/TRBV6-3 | CASSYSTTGHSTEAFF | TGTGCCAGCAGTTACTCGACTACCGGACATTCCACTGAAGCTTTCTTT
NA | NA | TRBJ1-6 | TRBV4-3 | CASSSQGDYNSPLHF | TGCGCCAGCAGCTCGCAAGGGGACTATAATTCACCCCTCCACTTT
many | NA | TRBJ1-2 | TRBV30 | CACPGGGSGYGYTF | TGTGCCTGCCCGGGGGGGGGCAGCGGCTATGGCTACACCTTC
few | TRBD1 | TRBJ2-3 | TRBV12-3/TRBV12-4 | CASTPGDRDSYRETDTQYF | TGTGCCAGCACCCCGGGGGACAGGGATTCATATCGGGAAACAGATACGCAGTATTTT
few | NA | TRBJ2-4 | TRBV10-2 | CASSEWGEAAKNIQYF | TGCGCCAGCAGTGAGTGGGGGGAGGCAGCCAAAAACATTCAGTACTTC
NA | NA | TRBJ2-3 | TRBV15 | CATSRDPTESVLGAEWYF | TGTGCCACCAGCAGAGATCCGACTGAATCCGTACTAGGAGCGGAATGGTATTTT
many | NA | TRBJ2-2 | TRBV24-1 | CATSDRQTATGELFF | TGTGCCACCAGTGACCGACAAACAGCCACCGGGGAGCTGTTTTTT
NA | TRBD2 | TRBJ2-3 | TRBV28 | CASSLHASGKLRDTQYF | TGTGCCAGCAGTTTACATGCTAGCGGGAAACTGAGAGATACGCAGTATTTT